This T cell receptor beta chain was captured in a study of blood T cell repertoires in COVID-19 (dated by TCRdb to 2020 to 2022). A note on the overall study: Collaborator samples came from the United States, Italy and Spain and covered acute and convalescent phases of COVID-19. HLA class I and class II types, where available, came from metadata supplied by the sample provider rather than from assay-based typing. Sample metadata almost always included a de-identified subject ID, COVID-19 status, age in years and sex. Deeply sampled blood TCRbeta repertoires from subjects exposed to, actively infected with, or recovered from COVID-19 were included in the dataset. The repertoires were made available in a free public database intended to serve as a resource for research on the immune response to SARS-CoV-2. The prospective study material was composed of cDNA or gDNA derived from T cells, B-cell-depleted T cells, or PBMCs. The samples were drawn from two sources: the first 160 participants of the ongoing ImmuneRACE study, and over 1,000 subjects contributed by 6 global collaborators. What the authors observed across the whole study: Clinical and demographic metadata were provided uncurated, with the amount varying by source and participant.

Samples from volunteer blood donors who had recovered from COVID-19 were contributed by a second Seattle source. The collaborating institutions used their own protocols to collect whole blood in K2EDTA tubes. For TCRbeta analysis, collaborator samples were shipped as frozen whole blood, as isolated PBMCs, or as DNA extracted from either sample type. The immunoSEQ Assay, a bias-controlled multiplex PCR, was used to amplify TCRbeta CDR3 regions from genomic DNA. In the source study's methods: Nucleated cell counts per sample were estimated from amplification of reference gene primers within the assay. To quantify the absolute abundance of each unique TCRbeta CDR3 rearrangement, sequence reads were collapsed and filtered. Productive Simpson clonality was computed per sample as the square root of Simpson's diversity index over productive rearrangements. Sourced from immuneACCESS, this table was stored by TCRdb with only in-frame sequences that have V and J called. A share of the clones is absent; for the studies checked, an unresolved V gene accounts for under half, and the remainder has no known explanation. The D gene and trimming were derived from the DNA, and the V and J assignments and clone size from that table. In this sample the table shows roughly 330,000 clones, around 89% of which occur a single time. In total, the top ten clones hold nearly 6.5% of the sample.

Comments on this clone: The antigen this receptor binds is unknown. Base qualities are not recorded, but no much larger clone differs from it by a single base.

The germline V gene (reference sequence) yields MNHEY for CDR1 and SMNVEV for CDR2. V gives up 3 bases and J gives up 5 bases, and the segment between their germline ends measures 14 bases. The CDR3 measures 14 amino acids from cysteine to phenylalanine. This entry keeps only the CDR3 DNA: 42 bases, framed from base 1. Sequencing input: peripheral blood. The rearranged chain carries TRBV27 and TRBJ2-7, with TRBD1 as a weak D call on 6 bases. This receptor was taken from a man aged 18 to 30 who had recovered from COVID-19. The CDR3 loop reads CASSFAAGENEQYF. At the DNA level, the sequence is TGTGCCAGCAGTTTTGCGGCAGGGGAGAACGAGCAGTACTTC.